The present T cell receptor beta chain was sequenced within a study of blood T cells in healthy people across ages. The V end was cut by 0 bases, the J end by 7 bases, with 16 bases between. This CDR3 is 15 amino acids long. Looked up from germline, CDR1 is LGHDT and CDR2 is YNNKEL (reference sequence). A second roughly 6 to 12 cycle PCR used barcoded and J-beta primers. TCRdb reprocessed the 5' RACE reads via MiXCR and lists one record per CDR3 protein. The sample shows fewer than 1.5 million distinct CDR3 sequences, approximately 42% of them seen only once. The people who gave samples were healthy Caucasians from Russia, aged roughly 6 to 90.

The sequencing sample was made of blood. The sequence was obtained from a woman aged 18-29 years in good health. This rearrangement joins TRBV3-1 to TRBJ2-7; D perhaps matches TRBD2 (6 bases). The DNA of the CDR3 is TGTGCCAGCAGCCAAGATCACAGCGGGTACAATGAGCAGTACTTC. Translating gives CASSQDHSGYNEQYF.